The 10 T cell receptor beta chains presented below share a single source sample, sequenced in a study of PD-1 blockade in classical Hodgkin lymphoma. Each and every patient relapsed after autologous stem cell transplantation, and patients got differing brentuximab vedotin exposure. Assay: immunoSEQ multiplex PCR; the TCRdb copy retains only in-frame clones and omits some. The profile shows approximately 27,000 clones, less than 75% of them singletons. The specimen was peripheral blood mononuclear cells (PBMCs), collected before the second cycle of nivolumab. The receptors were sampled from a human donor with classical Hodgkin lymphoma.

The chain has TRBV19 and TRBJ2-2; D gene uncertain. V shed 5 bases and J shed 5 bases, with 9 bases lying between them. The CDR3 is 13 amino acids. CDR1 and CDR2 (germline): LNHDA, SQIVND (reference sequence). CDR3 loop: CASSLLETGELFF. Here the CDR3 DNA reads TGTGCCAGTAGTTTGCTAGAAACCGGGGAGCTGTTTTTT.

The genes are TRBV10-3 and TRBJ1-5, with a tentative D call TRBD1 (5 bases). CDR1 is ENHRY and CDR2 is SYGVKD in the germline V gene. Trimming stripped 2 bases from V and 6 bases from J, with 20 bases between. The CDR3 is 17 residues long. The CDR3 protein is CAISEGRRGPGTQPQHF. The CDR3 DNA reads as TGTGCCATCAGTGAGGGCCGGCGGGGTCCGGGGACTCAGCCCCAGCATTTT.

This clone was found a few times. The chain has TRBV19 and TRBJ2-1; 7 bases agree with TRBD2. Trimming at V came to 6 bases and at J to 12 bases, leaving 17 bases not matched to a gene. The CDR3 is 15 amino acids. Per the germline V gene, CDR1 is LNHDA and CDR2 is SQIVND (reference sequence). The DNA for the CDR3 is TGTGCCAGTAGCAGCGCGGGGGTATTCAAAGGTGTGCAGTTCTTC. Its protein is CASSSAGVFKGVQFF.

V and J are TRBV6-5 and TRBJ1-1, with D possibly matching TRBD1 (5 bases). The CDR3 has 13 residues. Germline values: CDR1 MNHEY, CDR2 SVGAGI. V dropped 4 bases and J dropped 5 bases, with 11 bases sitting between them. This chain's CDR3 is CASSSGPQTEAFF. The CDR3, as DNA: TGTGCCAGCAGTTCAGGGCCTCAAACTGAAGCTTTCTTT.

The chain joins TRBV19 to TRBJ1-6; D not certain. This CDR3 region has 14 residues. Germline values: CDR1 LNHDA, CDR2 SQIVND (reference sequence). Deletions cut 2 bases from V and 8 bases from J, with 10 bases between. The CDR3 DNA sequence: TGTGCCAGTAGTATATTACAGAAGGATTCACCCCTCCACTTT. It specifies CASSILQKDSPLHF.

This clone was seen only a few times. This sequence joins TRBV14 and TRBJ1-2, with a possible D match to TRBD1 (5 bases). V shed 0 bases and J shed 5 bases, with 13 bases lying between them. The V gene's germline CDR1 is SGHDN and CDR2 FVKESK. The CDR3 is made up of 15 amino acids. The CDR3 DNA reads as TGTGCCAGCAGCCAAGATGAGGTGGCAGGGTATGGCTACACCTTC. As protein: CASSQDEVAGYGYTF.

The CDR3 is CASSYEAYEQYF. Here the CDR3 DNA reads TGTGCCAGCAGTTACGAAGCTTACGAGCAGTACTTC. This chain joins TRBV6-6 and TRBJ2-7; D is unclear. Germline-derived CDR1 and CDR2 are MNHNY and SVGAGI (reference sequence). The CDR3 extends over 12 amino acids. With 2 bases removed from V and 4 bases from J, the gap between germline ends came to 6 bases.

The chain has TRBV7-2 and TRBJ2-1; D ambiguous. Germline loops: CDR1 SGHTA, CDR2 FQGNSA. V was cut by 1 base and J by 0 bases, with 7 bases left in between. The CDR3 loop spans 15 amino acids. CDR3 nucleotide sequence: TGTGCCAGCAGCTTAGTGGCGAGCTCCTACAATGAGCAGTTCTTC. This codes for CASSLVASSYNEQFF.

This clone is medium-sized by share. The chain combines TRBV5-1 with TRBJ1-1, with TRBD1 as a possible D gene (6 bases). CDR3 size: 14 residues. V lost 4 bases and J lost 5, with 15 bases in between. Germline V gene data show CDR1 as SGHRS and CDR2 as YFSETQ. The DNA of the CDR3 is TGCGCCAGCAGCAAGCAACAGGGTTCGACTGAAGCTTTCTTT. It yields the protein CASSKQQGSTEAFF.

V and J are TRBV7-8 and TRBJ1-2; 8 nucleotides align to TRBD1. The CDR3 is 13 amino acids. Germline V gene sequence: CDR1 SGHVS, CDR2 FQNEAQ. Unmatched junction bases numbered 7, after V lost 6 bases and J lost 7 bases. The CDR3, as DNA: TGTGCCAGCAGTTACAGAGACAGGGGTGGCTACACCTTC. Translation: CASSYRDRGGYTF.